This entry features one T cell receptor (beta chain) sequence. The antigen it binds to is not known. Per-base quality was not reported, and no clone a single base away is much larger than it. The data belong to a study of blood T cells in healthy people across ages (dated by TCRdb to between 2014 and 2017). Study-level background: Template switching captured roughly one uniquely barcoded TCR beta cDNA molecule per two T cells in model experiments. Age-related changes in TCR beta repertoire diversity were measured in the study by deep sequencing normalized with unique cDNA molecular identifiers. Four age groups were formed from the donors: young (average roughly 15 years), middle-aged (just under 40), aged (more than 55) and long-lived (roughly 81). For two donors (one aged 18 to 30 and one aged 80 or older), the study analyzed two additional independent replicas of 1 million unique cDNA reads from the same blood draw. General findings and caveats noted by the study authors: Bulk unsorted PBMC profiling prevented conclusive comparison of naive and antigen-experienced compartments. Observed TCR beta diversity per million T cells fell roughly linearly with age, and a significant reduction was already apparent by age about 38. There was a strong correlation between observed TCR beta diversity and the percentage of naive T cells measured by flow cytometry. Total diversity estimates from one million sequenced T cells were considered lower bounds and underestimates. Compared with the aged group, the long-lived group had more naive CD4+ T cells, fewer expanded clones and increased TCR diversity, suggesting age selection. The CMV infection status of donors was not known, potentially confounding age-related changes in expanded clonotypes.

According to the germline V gene, CDR1 reads SGHNT and CDR2 reads YENEEA. Trimming at the junction amounts to 6 bases on V and 3 bases on J, and the germline ends lie 9 bases apart. The CDR3 runs 13 residues from the cysteine to the phenylalanine. Here the CDR3 DNA is all that survives: 39 bases in frame from base 1. The donors were 40 or so Caucasian individuals from Russia, aged roughly 6 to 100 years, who were systemically healthy. Each donor gave roughly 9.5 milliliters of peripheral blood, collected into EDTA-treated Vacutainer tubes. PBMCs were isolated by Ficoll-Paque density-gradient centrifugation, with at least 6 million obtained per sample. Total RNA was extracted from PBMCs with Trizol reagent, with at least 6 micrograms obtained per sample. The percentages of naive CD45RAhigh/CD27high T cells were determined by flow cytometry on a PBMC aliquot from every donor. Library prep was done by 5' RACE. Sequencing relied on an Illumina HiSeq 2500. A second PCR of 7 to 11 cycles was performed with a sample-barcoded 5' primer and a J-beta primer mix. Each TCR beta cDNA molecule received a unique molecular identifier from a template-switch 5' adaptor carrying 12 random nucleotides. At least 3 million CDR3-containing paired-end reads were obtained from each sample. All of the RNA was converted into first-strand cDNA using the Mint cDNA synthesis kit, with a TRBC-specific oligonucleotide serving as the primer. After uracil-DNA glycosylase treatment, a first 18-cycle PCR used universal primers M1SS and BC2_uni_R on all cDNA. As for the original processing: For normalization, 1 million high-quality reads were randomly selected from each sample, with every read carrying a distinct molecular identifier. Instead of being binned into consensus sequences, reads that shared molecular identifiers were thrown out. CDR3 identification, clonotype clustering and error correction used MiTCR with a Q25 quality threshold and the strictest error-elimination algorithm. A nonparametric unseen species model with Euler transformation was used to estimate lower-bound total TCR beta diversity. TCRdb redid the processing of the public reads, applying fastp at Q25 and MiXCR, and retained in-frame beta chains. Rows are unified per CDR3 protein, each entry keeping the most common DNA and genes. The V and J calls here are based on TCRdb, not the publication. The sample records 900,000 to 950,000 distinct CDR3 sequences, just under 30% of which are singletons. Clones ranked in the top ten supply roughly 10% of the sample.

The data were also submitted as part of a second study, on T cells of mothers and their children. The second study, in turn, reports: Nine systemically healthy Caucasian individuals served as donors, namely three mothers together with their six children. cDNA synthesis used all of the extracted RNA, with roughly 1.5 ug of RNA in each 15 ul reaction. In the second PCR, the M1S primer added sample barcodes and 2-4 random nucleotides. Each mother yielded over 8.5 million TCR beta CDR3 reads and each child 2.5 million to 3 million reads. TCR recombination output is similarly shaped by thymic selection in related and unrelated pairs, with a minor effect exerted by inherited differences. Normalized repertoire overlap was always slightly but never significantly higher in related than unrelated mother-child pairs. Persistent microchimeric T cell clones were not detected, at a sensitivity of 95 to 100 clones per million clonotypes. The study used deep NGS to compare TCR beta repertoires of mothers and children, seeking features distinguishing related mother-child pairs from unrelated individuals. On average, the children were 11 +/- 4 years old, while the mothers were about 37 +/- 4 years old. Libraries were sequenced on Illumina HiSeq 2000 with 100+100 nt paired-end reads after adapter ligation with NEBNext reagents. To prevent cross-contamination, the mother and child libraries were prepared a month apart and were sequenced in separate runs. For each donor, somewhere between roughly 450,000 and 2,000,000 distinct TCR beta clonotypes were identified. Naive TCR beta clonotypes were estimated from low-frequency clonotypes matched to each donor's FACS-determined naive share, without sorting.

This TCR derives from a woman aged 35 to 49 in good health. The sequence is built from TRBV11-3 and TRBJ2-1; a confident D gene designation cannot be given. Source material: blood. CDR3 protein: CASRPAGYNEQFF. The DNA reads as follows: TGTGCCAGCAGGCCGGCAGGCTACAATGAGCAGTTCTTC. With all but the CDR3 taken from the reference TRBV11-3 and TRBJ2-1 genes, the full variable domain is: EAGVVQSPRYKIIEKKQPVAFWCNPISGHNTLYWYLQNLGQGPELLIRYENEEAVDDSQLPKDRFSAERLKGVDSTLKIQPAELGDSAVYLCASRPAGYNEQFFGPGTRLTVL.